Listed below are T cell receptor beta chains from one sample, sequenced in a study of OX40 agonist ivuxolimab in advanced cancers. TCRdb's copy holds only in-frame clones and misses some; the assay was immunoSEQ multiplex PCR. The table includes 60,000 to 80,000 clones, about four fifths detected once. The material sequenced was CD4+ or CD8+ T cells sorted from blood, taken in a trial of the OX40 agonist ivuxolimab. These receptors originate from an adult with an advanced solid tumor such as melanoma, head and neck, liver or kidney cancer. Each CDR3 is given without its conserved first and last residue. Each record gives: V gene, CDR3 protein.

V: TRBV14
CDR3: ASSQDTSGAGEQF

V: TRBV9
CDR3: ASDRGRQEAEYEQF

V: TRBV28
CDR3: ASSLAGTVDGNTIY

V: TRBV28
CDR3: ASSPLRDTGELF

V: TRBV5-5
CDR3: ASSLEKGQYTGELF

V: TRBV9
CDR3: ASSVAEGLTKNTGELF

V: TRBV18
CDR3: ASSPPGRSSGNTIY

V: TRBV12-5
CDR3: ASATNYEQY

V: TRBV5-1
CDR3: ASTPGDSSYNEQF

V: TRBV11-2
CDR3: ASSPVRTENGYT

V: TRBV6-5
CDR3: ASGTGDNYGYT

V: TRBV12-5
CDR3: ASAPAGYGYT

V: TRBV27
CDR3: ASRVAGYRMNTEAF

V: TRBV6-4
CDR3: ASSDGLGTGELF

V: TRBV6-4
CDR3: ASSPTGAFTDTQY

V: TRBV5-6
CDR3: ASSLAGDLGYNEQF

V: TRBV4-3
CDR3: ASSQDRGTRAYEQY

V: TRBV4-2
CDR3: ASSQGLSGSSYEQY

V: TRBV5-6
CDR3: ASSLKGTSNEQF

V: TRBV29-1
CDR3: SVGGWGRSNNEQF

V: TRBV21-1
CDR3: ASSKATGILTSGRAPCPYEQY

V: TRBV4-1
CDR3: ASSQRTGGDYGYT

V: TRBV18
CDR3: ASSPLGQGPEAF

V: TRBV7-6
CDR3: ASSLKDRAYEQY

V: TRBV18
CDR3: ASSDAGTLNTEAF

V: TRBV9
CDR3: ASSVEGGREQF

V: TRBV6-1
CDR3: ASRLSGLEQPQH

V: TRBV27
CDR3: ASSQGTSGASTDTQY

V: TRBV19
CDR3: ASSDRSLTDTQY

V: TRBV4-2
CDR3: ASSQGGVPEAGELF

V: TRBV28
CDR3: ASSFMGQGDETQY

V: TRBV12-5
CDR3: ASGLRTGGFYEQY

V: TRBV5-5
CDR3: ASSLIGAEAF

V: TRBV6-6
CDR3: ASSIAQSNQPQH

V: TRBV5-1
CDR3: ASRLTGGYEQY